This entry lists 15 T cell receptor beta chains sequenced from one sample in a study of blood T cell repertoires in COVID-19. Method: immunoSEQ multiplex PCR; TCRdb's copy keeps in-frame clones and lacks some. The table includes about 54,000 clones, around 87% detected once. The sample comprised peripheral blood. The receptors originated from a man over 45 with active COVID-19.

The chain is built from TRBV2 and TRBJ2-5; TRBD2 matches 11 bases. Germline CDR1 reads SNHLY; CDR2 reads FYNNEI. V was clipped by 5 bases and J by 4 bases; unmatched bases: 3. The length of the CDR3 is 14 residues. The CDR3 sequence is CASSIAGGGETQYF. In DNA, the CDR3 is TGTGCCAGCAGTATAGCGGGAGGGGGAGAGACCCAGTACTTC. The full variable domain, in which reference TRBV2 and TRBJ2-5 provide the parts outside the CDR3, is EPEVTQTPSHQVTQMGQEVILRCVPISNHLYFYWYRQILGQKVEFLVSFYNNEISEKSEIFDDQFSVERPDGSNFTLKIRSTKLEDSAMYFCASSIAGGGETQYFGPGTRLLVL.

The chain uses TRBV11-3 and TRBJ2-3; 9 bases are shared with TRBD2. CDR3 length: 16 amino acids. CDR1 and CDR2 from the germline V gene are SGHNT and YENEEA. V trimming: 5 bases; J trimming: 2 bases; junction bases outside the gene matches: 8. CDR3 nucleotide sequence: TGTGCCAGCAGCCCCCTCAGCGGGGGGACCACAGATACGCAGTATTTT. This translates into CASSPLSGGTTDTQYF.

The chain joins TRBV11-2 to TRBJ2-1, with TRBD2 matching 8 bases. V lost 3 bases to trimming and J lost 0 bases; unmatched junction nucleotides: 4. The CDR3 covers 16 residues. Germline V CDR1 and CDR2: SGHAT, FQNNGV. CDR3 nucleotides: TGTGCCAGCAGCTTTCAGGCGGGGGGCTCCTACAATGAGCAGTTCTTC. Its translation: CASSFQAGGSYNEQFF.

In this sample, this clone turned up once. The chain carries TRBV6-2 or TRBV6-3 and TRBJ2-1, with 9 nucleotides matching TRBD1. The CDR3 is 15 residues long. With V trimmed by 5 bases and J by 7 bases, 9 bases remained unmatched. Looked up from germline, CDR1 is MNHEY and CDR2 is SVGEGT. CDR3 amino acids: CASSPTGGSGNEQFF. Here the CDR3 DNA reads TGTGCCAGCAGTCCCACAGGGGGCAGTGGGAATGAGCAGTTCTTC.

The chain combines TRBV19 with TRBJ2-1, with 11 bases fitting TRBD1. Germline values: CDR1 LNHDA, CDR2 SQIVND (reference sequence). With 6 bases clipped from V and 8 bases from J, the junction kept 9 bases outside the gene matches. CDR3 size: 15 residues. CDR3 nucleotide sequence: TGTGCCAGTAGCTACGATGGACAGGGGGCAGATGAGCAGTTCTTC. This translates into CASSYDGQGADEQFF.

The chain has TRBV19 and TRBJ2-3; a possible D gene is TRBD1 (5 bases). With 1 base removed from V and 2 bases from J, the gap between germline ends came to 10 bases. The CDR3 is 15 residues long. Germline-derived CDR1 and CDR2 are LNHDA and SQIVND (reference sequence). The CDR3 DNA reads as TGTGCCAGTAGTATAGTAGGGGATAACACAGATACGCAGTATTTT. Its protein product is CASSIVGDNTDTQYF.

The chain's CDR3 is CAWREGRFEKLFF. The CDR3 DNA follows: TGTGCCTGGCGGGAGGGGAGGTTTGAAAAACTGTTTTTT. This chain connects TRBV30 to TRBJ1-4; possible D gene TRBD1, 5 bases. V was cut by 5 bases and J by 7 bases, with 14 bases left in between. Germline CDR1 is GTSNPN and CDR2 is SVGIG (reference sequence). The CDR3 runs 13 residues.

This sequence joins TRBV10-2 and TRBJ2-5, with a weak D call TRBD2 (5 bases). Germline CDR1 reads WSHSY; CDR2 reads SAAADI. The CDR3 runs 12 residues. Trimming stripped 7 bases from V and 4 bases from J, with 10 bases between. CDR3 sequence: CASMARGETQYF. The CDR3 DNA reads as TGCGCCAGCATGGCTCGGGGAGAGACCCAGTACTTC.

This sequence joins TRBV10-3 and TRBJ1-5; 8 bases are a match to TRBD1. Trimming removed 2 bases from V and 2 bases from J; junction bases left unmatched: 2. This CDR3 contains 15 residues. CDR1 is ENHRY and CDR2 is SYGVKD in the germline V gene. Written as DNA, the CDR3 is TGTGCCATCAGTGAGCCGGGACAGGGCAATCAGCCCCAGCATTTT. Its translation: CAISEPGQGNQPQHF.

The rearrangement uses TRBV20-1 and TRBJ2-7; D is possibly TRBD2 (6 bases). CDR3 length: 11 residues. The V gene's germline CDR1 is DFQATT and CDR2 SNEGSKA (reference sequence). V was trimmed by 3 bases and J by 9 bases, leaving 12 bases between them. DNA of the CDR3: TGCAGTGCTAGCGGGGGTGTCGGGCAGTACTTC. It codes for CSASGGVGQYF.

V and J are TRBV6-2 or TRBV6-3 and TRBJ2-7; TRBD1 agrees at 7 bases. Germline V CDR1 and CDR2: MNHEY, SVGEGT. The trim removed 5 bases at V and 7 bases at J, leaving 5 bases unmatched. The CDR3 spans 12 residues. CDR3 in amino acids: CASSRQGWEQYF. CDR3 bases: TGTGCCAGCAGTCGACAGGGCTGGGAGCAGTACTTC.

The rearrangement joins TRBV4-2 to TRBJ2-1, with 8 bases identical to TRBD2. The CDR3 loop spans 15 amino acids. Germline CDR1 LGHNA, CDR2 YNFKEQ. With V trimmed by 4 bases and J by 2 bases, 4 bases remained unmatched. The CDR3 sequence: CASSPLAGTYNEQFF. In DNA form, the CDR3 reads TGTGCCAGCAGCCCGCTAGCGGGTACCTACAATGAGCAGTTCTTC.

The chain combines TRBV4-1 with TRBJ1-1; tentatively, D is TRBD1 (5 bases). Germline lookup yields CDR1 MGHRA and CDR2 YSYEKL. The V gene lost 2 bases and the J gene lost 1 base, with 8 bases spanning the gap. This CDR3 contains 14 residues. This CDR3 is CASSQSRANTEAFF. CDR3 in DNA: TGCGCCAGCAGCCAAAGCAGGGCGAACACTGAAGCTTTCTTT.

The chain is built from TRBV6-2 or TRBV6-3 and TRBJ2-3, with 7 bases identical to TRBD2. The V gene's germline CDR1 is MNHEY and CDR2 SVGEGT. Germline trimming cut 2 bases from V and 5 bases from J; bases unmatched to any gene: 7. The CDR3 consists of 15 residues. DNA of the CDR3: TGTGCCAGCAGTTACGTGAGCGGGGTATTAGATACGCAGTATTTT. Translating it yields CASSYVSGVLDTQYF.

The J gene is TRBJ2-3, the V gene TRBV6-2 or TRBV6-3, with D possibly TRBD1 on 6 matching bases. The V and J ends lost 5 bases and 2 bases respectively, with 11 bases between them. Per germline, CDR1 MNHEY and CDR2 SVGEGT. This CDR3 has 14 amino acids. CDR3 sequence reads: CASSTRDNTDTQYF. CDR3 DNA sequence: TGTGCCAGCAGTACCCGGGACAACACAGATACGCAGTATTTT.